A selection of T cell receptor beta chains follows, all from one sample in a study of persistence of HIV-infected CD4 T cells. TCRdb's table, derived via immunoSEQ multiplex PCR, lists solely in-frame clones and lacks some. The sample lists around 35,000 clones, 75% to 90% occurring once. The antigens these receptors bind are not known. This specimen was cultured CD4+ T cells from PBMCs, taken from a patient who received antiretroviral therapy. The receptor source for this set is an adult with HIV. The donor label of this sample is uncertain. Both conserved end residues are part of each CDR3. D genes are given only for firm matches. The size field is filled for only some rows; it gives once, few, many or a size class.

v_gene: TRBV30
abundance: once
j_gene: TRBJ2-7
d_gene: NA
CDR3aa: CAWSRGGTPDF
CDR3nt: TGTGCCTGGAGTAGGGGCGGGACACCCGACTTC

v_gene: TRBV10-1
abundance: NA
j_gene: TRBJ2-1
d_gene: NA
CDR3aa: CASSTQYNEQFF
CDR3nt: TGCGCCAGCAGCACTCAGTACAATGAGCAGTTCTTC

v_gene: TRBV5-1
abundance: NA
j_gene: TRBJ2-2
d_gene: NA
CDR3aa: CASSLRGVGSGELFF
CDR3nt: TGCGCCAGCAGCTTGAGGGGCGTTGGATCCGGGGAGCTGTTTTTT

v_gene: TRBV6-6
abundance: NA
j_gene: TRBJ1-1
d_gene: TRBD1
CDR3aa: CASSFSQGAGRPEAFF
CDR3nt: TGTGCCAGCAGTTTCTCACAGGGGGCTGGTCGGCCTGAAGCTTTCTTT

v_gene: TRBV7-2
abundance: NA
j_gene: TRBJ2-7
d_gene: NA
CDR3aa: CASRSSGGTYEQYF
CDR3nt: TGTGCCAGCAGATCCTCCGGGGGAACCTACGAGCAGTACTTC

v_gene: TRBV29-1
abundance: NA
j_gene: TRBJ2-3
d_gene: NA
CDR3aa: CSVEGPGPSTDTQYF
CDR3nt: TGCAGCGTTGAAGGACCGGGGCCTAGCACAGATACGCAGTATTTT

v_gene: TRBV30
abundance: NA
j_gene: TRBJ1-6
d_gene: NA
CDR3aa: CAWSVITADSPLHF
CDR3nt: TGTGCCTGGAGTGTTATAACAGCGGATTCACCCCTCCACTTT

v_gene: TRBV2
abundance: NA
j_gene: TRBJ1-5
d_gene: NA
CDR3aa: CASTGTRGNQPQHF
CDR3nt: TGTGCCAGCACGGGGACGAGGGGCAATCAGCCCCAGCATTTT

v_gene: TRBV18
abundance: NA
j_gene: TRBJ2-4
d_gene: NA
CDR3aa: CASSPSLGGLKNIQYF
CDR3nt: TGTGCCAGCTCACCCTCGTTGGGAGGTCTAAAAAACATTCAGTACTTC

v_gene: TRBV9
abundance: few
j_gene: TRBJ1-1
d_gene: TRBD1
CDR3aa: CASSVAAGGAGTEAFF
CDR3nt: TGTGCCAGCAGCGTAGCGGCAGGGGGCGCGGGCACTGAAGCTTTCTTT

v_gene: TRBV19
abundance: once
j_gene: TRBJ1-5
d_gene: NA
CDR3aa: CASSIGLGEGQPQHF
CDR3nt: TGTGCCAGTAGTATCGGGTTAGGAGAGGGACAGCCCCAGCATTTT

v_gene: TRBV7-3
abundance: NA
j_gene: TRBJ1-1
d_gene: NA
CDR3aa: CASRSFVQAKAEAFF
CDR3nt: TGTGCCAGCAGATCCTTTGTCCAGGCGAAGGCTGAAGCTTTCTTT

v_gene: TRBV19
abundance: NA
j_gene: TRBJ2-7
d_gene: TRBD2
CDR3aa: CASSGLAGSLGEQYF
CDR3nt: TGTGCCAGTAGTGGACTAGCGGGGAGTCTTGGCGAGCAGTACTTC

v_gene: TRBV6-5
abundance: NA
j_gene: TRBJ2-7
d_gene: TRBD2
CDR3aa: CASRVASGGSYEQYF
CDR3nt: TGTGCCAGCAGAGTTGCTAGCGGGGGCTCCTACGAGCAGTACTTC

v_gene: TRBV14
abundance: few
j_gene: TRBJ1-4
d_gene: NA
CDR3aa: CASSPRPGETNEKLFF
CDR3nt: TGTGCCAGCAGCCCACGTCCGGGTGAGACTAATGAAAAACTGTTTTTT

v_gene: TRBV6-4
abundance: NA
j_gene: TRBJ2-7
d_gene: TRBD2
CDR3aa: CASTKSGGSYEQYF
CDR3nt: TGTGCCAGCACCAAAAGCGGGGGGTCCTACGAGCAGTACTTC

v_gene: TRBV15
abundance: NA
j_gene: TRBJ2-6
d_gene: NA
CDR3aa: CATSRDSGSGANVLTF
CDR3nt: TGTGCCACCAGCAGAGATTCGGGCTCTGGGGCCAACGTCCTGACTTTC

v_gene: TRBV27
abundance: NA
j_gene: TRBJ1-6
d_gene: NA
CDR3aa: CASSLGGPGGFSPLHF
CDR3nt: TGTGCCAGCAGCCTCGGCGGGCCGGGGGGGTTTTCACCCCTCCACTTT

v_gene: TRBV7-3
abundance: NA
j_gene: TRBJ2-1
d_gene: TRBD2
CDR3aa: CASSLTPLAGGGNEQFF
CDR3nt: TGTGCCAGCAGCTTAACCCCACTAGCGGGGGGTGGAAATGAGCAGTTCTTC

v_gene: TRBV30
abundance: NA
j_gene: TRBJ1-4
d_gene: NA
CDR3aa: CAWTLKGSGNEKLFF
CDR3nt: TGTGCCTGGACTCTTAAGGGGAGTGGGAATGAAAAACTGTTTTTT

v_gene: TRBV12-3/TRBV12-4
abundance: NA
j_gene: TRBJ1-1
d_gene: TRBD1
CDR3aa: CASSPGQGSEAFF
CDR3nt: TGTGCCAGCAGCCCGGGACAGGGTTCCGAAGCTTTCTTT

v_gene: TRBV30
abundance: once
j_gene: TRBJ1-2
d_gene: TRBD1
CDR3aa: CAWSPYLDRAYGYTF
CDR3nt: TGTGCCTGGAGTCCCTATCTGGACAGGGCGTATGGCTACACCTTC

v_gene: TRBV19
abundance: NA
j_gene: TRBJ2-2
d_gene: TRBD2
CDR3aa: CASSIGLAGNTGELFF
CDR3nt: TGTGCCAGTAGTATAGGTCTAGCGGGGAACACCGGGGAGCTGTTTTTT

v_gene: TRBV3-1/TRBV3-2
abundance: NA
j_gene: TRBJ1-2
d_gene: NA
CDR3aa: CASSPPGAYGYTF
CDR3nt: TGTGCCAGCAGCCCCCCGGGAGCCTATGGCTACACCTTC

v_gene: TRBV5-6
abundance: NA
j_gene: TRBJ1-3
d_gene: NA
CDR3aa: CASSRTVISGNTIYF
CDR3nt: TGTGCCAGCAGCCGGACGGTGATCTCTGGAAACACCATATATTTT

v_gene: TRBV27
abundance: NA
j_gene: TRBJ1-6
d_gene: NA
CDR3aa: CASSLSAGRLSSYNSPLHF
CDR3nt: TGTGCCAGCAGTTTATCCGCGGGACGCCTGAGCTCCTATAATTCACCCCTCCACTTT

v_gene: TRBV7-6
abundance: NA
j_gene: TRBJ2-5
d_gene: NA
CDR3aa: CASSLGGGRQTQYF
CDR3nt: TGTGCCAGCAGCTTAGGTGGGGGCAGGCAGACCCAGTACTTC

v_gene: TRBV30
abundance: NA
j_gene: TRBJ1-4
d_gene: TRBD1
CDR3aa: CAAEQGSIGEKLFF
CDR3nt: TGTGCCGCTGAACAGGGGAGTATAGGTGAAAAACTGTTTTTT